Shown below are 28 T cell receptor beta chains from a single sample sequenced in a study of control samples from healthy donors and cancer patients. This table comes from immunoSEQ multiplex PCR, and its TCRdb copy is limited to in-frame clones, with some not included. The sample lists roughly 100,000 clones, 83% occurring once. Specimen: blood. Receptor source: a woman between 50 and 59 years old in good health.

The V gene is TRBV9, the J gene TRBJ1-5; D ambiguous. Germline V lookup: CDR1 SGDLS, CDR2 YYNGEE. Trimming left V 0 bases short and J 6 bases short, with 7 bases between. The CDR3 has 13 amino acids. The chain's CDR3 is CASSVGGFQPQHF. CDR3 DNA sequence: TGTGCCAGCAGCGTAGGGGGTTTTCAGCCCCAGCATTTT. Full variable domain (outside the CDR3, taken from reference TRBV9 and TRBJ1-5): DSGVTQTPKHLITATGQRVTLRCSPRSGDLSVYWYQQSLDQGLQFLIQYYNGEERAKGNILERFSAQQFPDLHSELNLSSLELGDSALYFCASSVGGFQPQHFGDGTRLSIL.

This clone was detected a few times. V and J are TRBV5-1 and TRBJ2-1; perhaps TRBD1 as D (6 bases). CDR1 SGHRS and CDR2 YFSETQ come from the germline V gene. Trimming removed 7 bases at V and 6 bases at J, with 14 bases between. This CDR3 is 13 amino acids long. The CDR3 loop is CASRATGTNEQFF. For the CDR3, the DNA is TGCGCCAGCCGGGCCACAGGGACCAATGAGCAGTTCTTC.

The chain has TRBV5-1 and TRBJ2-7; D not resolved. The V and J ends lost 1 base and 2 bases respectively, with 13 bases between them. This CDR3 region has 15 residues. Germline CDR1 is SGHRS and CDR2 is YFSETQ. The CDR3 loop reads CASSLSLVNTYEQYF. CDR3 coding DNA: TGCGCCAGCAGCTTGTCTCTAGTGAATACCTACGAGCAGTACTTC.

Worth noting for this clone: At the DNA level, this CDR3 is encoded by other sequences in the same sample as well. This rearrangement joins TRBV23-1 to TRBJ1-3, with a possible D match to TRBD1 (6 bases). TRBV23-1 is given ORF status, its function remaining uncertain. The CDR3 is made up of 11 amino acids. This CDR3 is CAGTRGNTIYF. CDR3 nucleotides: TGCGCGGGGACAAGGGGAAACACCATATATTTT.

Points on this clone: One end of the junction is discordant with germline, which a read error may explain. The V and J genes are TRBV11-2 and TRBJ2-7, with TRBD1 as a possible D gene (5 bases). The germline V gene encodes CDR1 SGHAT and CDR2 FQNNGV. The CDR3 loop spans 16 amino acids. The CDR3 DNA sequence: TGTGCCAGCAGCTTCAGAAACAGGTTAGACACCTACAAGCAGTACTTC. Its protein product is CASSFRNRLDTYKQYF.

V and J are TRBV25-1 and TRBJ1-2, with TRBD1 as a possible D gene (6 bases). The CDR3 consists of 15 residues. Per germline, CDR1 MGHDK and CDR2 SYGVNS. V lost 7 bases to trimming and J lost 4 bases, with 19 bases between them. CDR3 DNA: TGTGCCAGCACCTCATCGACGGGGGGCGGCTATGGCTACACCTTC. The encoded protein is CASTSSTGGGYGYTF.

The chain joins TRBV6-6 to TRBJ2-1; TRBD2 matches at 8 bases. Germline values: CDR1 MNHNY, CDR2 SVGAGI (reference sequence). This CDR3 spans 15 amino acids. The junction had 7 bases not matched to a gene; V was cut back by 2 bases and J by 7 bases. DNA of the CDR3: TGTGCCAGCAGTTACGATGGGACTAGGAGGAATGAGCAGTTCTTC. This sequence encodes CASSYDGTRRNEQFF.

The V gene is TRBV9, the J gene TRBJ2-1, with TRBD2 matching over 10 bases. V was pared by 4 bases and J by 5 bases, with 6 bases of the junction left unmatched. The CDR3 spans 15 residues. Germline V lookup: CDR1 SGDLS, CDR2 YYNGEE. DNA of the CDR3: TGTGCCAGCAGCCCTCGGACTAGCGGAGACAATGAGCAGTTCTTC. It yields the protein CASSPRTSGDNEQFF.

The J gene is TRBJ1-1, the V gene TRBV5-1, with D possibly matching TRBD1 (5 bases). The CDR3 has 14 residues. Trimming removed 0 bases at V and 7 bases at J, with 13 bases between. Germline assignment: CDR1 SGHRS and CDR2 YFSETQ. This CDR3 reads CASSLDREGSEAFF. The CDR3 DNA follows: TGCGCCAGCAGCTTGGATCGGGAGGGGAGTGAAGCTTTCTTT.

This clone was seen a single time. The J gene is TRBJ2-5, the V gene TRBV12-1; the table names TRBD2, a call not compared with the DNA. TRBV12-1 is recorded as a pseudogene. There are 18 residues in the CDR3. The CDR3 nucleotides are TGTGCCAGCAGCGCCACCGGGACTAGCGAGGGGCGGGAAAAGACCCAGTACTTC. Residues: CASSATGTSEGREKTQYF.

The chain is built from TRBV5-4 and TRBJ2-2, with D uncertain. The CDR3 spans 14 residues. Germline values: CDR1 SGHNT, CDR2 YYREEE (reference sequence). V lost 2 bases and J 3 bases, leaving 8 bases between the germline ends. The CDR3 nucleotides are TGTGCCAGCAGCTTAGACGCCTACACCGGGGAGCTGTTTTTT. Protein product: CASSLDAYTGELFF. Using reference TRBV5-4 and TRBJ2-2 for the parts outside the CDR3, the full variable domain is ETGVTQSPTHLIKTRGQQVTLRCSSQSGHNTVSWYQQALGQGPQFIFQYYREEENGRGNFPPRFSGLQFPNYSSELNVNALELDDSALYLCASSLDAYTGELFFGEGSRLTVL.

The V and J genes are TRBV5-1 and TRBJ1-4; D gene uncertain. The germline CDR1 and CDR2 sequences are SGHRS and YFSETQ. This CDR3 spans 14 amino acids. Trimming removed 0 bases at V and 5 bases at J, with 8 bases between. CDR3 DNA: TGCGCCAGCAGCTTGGGAGGCCAAAATGAAAAACTGTTTTTT. Its translation is CASSLGGQNEKLFF.

This clone was picked up one time. This chain links TRBV27 with TRBJ1-5; TRBD1 matches 9 bases. The CDR3 totals 17 residues. Germline CDR1 reads MNHEY; CDR2 reads SMNVEV (reference sequence). J gave up 4 bases and V 6 bases, and 13 bases lay outside the gene matches. The DNA of the CDR3 is TGTGCCAGCAGGCCTATCGGGACAGGGTCGGCGAATCAGCCCCAGCATTTT. As protein: CASRPIGTGSANQPQHF.

This clone appeared a single time. This chain joins TRBV11-2 and TRBJ1-1; D not resolved. V shed 4 bases and J shed 6 bases, with 9 bases lying between them. The CDR3 runs to 12 residues. The V gene's germline CDR1 is SGHAT and CDR2 FQNNGV. The CDR3 coding sequence is TGTGCCAGCAGCTATGGTTTTGCTGAAGCTTTCTTT. Translated, it gives CASSYGFAEAFF.

The chain uses TRBV2 and TRBJ2-3; 9 bases are a match to TRBD2. Germline CDR1 reads SNHLY; CDR2 reads FYNNEI. The CDR3 is 14 amino acids. Unmatched junction bases numbered 7, after V lost 4 bases and J lost 8 bases. The CDR3 reads CASSGGGRASTQYF. For the CDR3, the DNA is TGTGCCAGCAGTGGGGGCGGGAGGGCCTCTACGCAGTATTTT.

The rearrangement uses TRBV6-2 or TRBV6-3 and TRBJ2-5; TRBD2 matches at 8 bases. This CDR3 has 16 amino acids. Germline values: CDR1 MNHEY, CDR2 SVGEGT. The trim removed 0 bases at V and 2 bases at J, leaving 5 bases unmatched. The CDR3 DNA follows: TGTGCCAGCAGTTACTCAGCCGGGAGGGATCAAGAGACCCAGTACTTC. Translated, it gives CASSYSAGRDQETQYF.

The chain uses TRBV7-3 and TRBJ2-1; D is ambiguous. Germline V gene sequence: CDR1 SGHTA, CDR2 FQGTGA. This CDR3 comprises 13 residues. V was clipped by 1 base and J by 7 bases, with 8 bases between them. CDR3 nucleotide sequence: TGTGCCAGCAGCTTAATCGTGGGGAATGAGCAGTTCTTC. It codes for CASSLIVGNEQFF. Full variable domain (outside the CDR3, taken from reference TRBV7-3 and TRBJ2-1): GAGVSQTPSNKVTEKGKYVELRCDPISGHTALYWYRQSLGQGPEFLIYFQGTGAADDSGLPNDRFFAVRPEGSVSTLKIQRTERGDSAVYLCASSLIVGNEQFFGPGTRLTVL.

The chain employs TRBV7-2 and TRBJ2-3; the D is unclear. This CDR3 has 16 amino acids. CDR1 is SGHTA and CDR2 is FQGNSA in the germline V gene. With 5 bases removed from V and 0 bases from J, the gap between germline ends came to 15 bases. This chain's CDR3 is CASSLRAASSTDTQYF. As DNA, the CDR3 is TGTGCCAGCAGCCTTCGGGCGGCCAGTAGCACAGATACGCAGTATTTT.

This sequence joins TRBV6-5 and TRBJ2-1, with D perhaps matching TRBD1 (6 bases). V was cut by 6 bases and J by 8 bases, with 11 bases left in between. CDR1 is MNHEY, CDR2 SVGAGI, per germline. The CDR3 length is 12 residues. The CDR3 coding sequence is TGTGCCAGCAGGAAACAGGGCTATGAGCAGTTCTTC. Protein: CASRKQGYEQFF.

The chain combines TRBV6-2 or TRBV6-3 with TRBJ1-5, with D tentatively TRBD1 (5 bases). CDR3 length equals 20 residues. Germline values: CDR1 MNHEY, CDR2 SVGEGT. V was clipped by 1 base and J by 6 bases, with 28 bases between them. In DNA form, the CDR3 reads TGTGCCAGCAGTTACTTAATGCCCGCTCAGGGAGGGGCGTCCCGTCAGCCCCAGCATTTT. Its translation: CASSYLMPAQGGASRQPQHF.

The CDR3 loop reads CASSLGQLMNTEAFF. The CDR3 DNA reads TGTGCCAGCAGCTTGGGACAGCTCATGAACACTGAAGCTTTCTTT. The V and J genes are TRBV5-4 and TRBJ1-1, with a possible D match to TRBD1 (5 bases). The CDR3 covers 15 residues. V shed 0 bases and J shed 0 bases, with 9 bases lying between them. Germline CDR1 SGHNT, CDR2 YYREEE (reference sequence).

V is TRBV18 and J is TRBJ2-7; D is tentatively TRBD1 or TRBD2 (5 bases each). The CDR3 has 13 residues. Germline loops: CDR1 KGHSH, CDR2 LQKENI. V was clipped by 6 bases and J by 2 bases, with 11 bases between them. CDR3 amino acids: CASSDRDAYEQYF. Here the CDR3 DNA reads TGTGCCAGCTCCGACCGGGACGCCTACGAGCAGTACTTC.

Only a few counts were recorded for this clone. The chain joins TRBV12-3 or TRBV12-4 to TRBJ1-1; unclear D gene. The CDR3 sequence is 12 residues long. Deletions cut 6 bases from V and 5 bases from J, with 10 bases between. The CDR3 DNA sequence: TGTGCCAGCAGCCCTTTAGGAACTGAAGCTTTCTTT. Protein product: CASSPLGTEAFF.

The V and J genes are TRBV14 and TRBJ1-1; 7 bases match TRBD1. Germline loops: CDR1 SGHDN, CDR2 FVKESK. Losses at the gene ends were 5 bases for V and 8 bases for J; bases not matched to a gene: 11. This CDR3 is built from 14 residues. DNA for the CDR3: TGTGCCAGCAGCTCCGATGACAGGGCGCCAGAAGCTTTCTTT. As protein: CASSSDDRAPEAFF.

This chain's CDR3 is CASGYRGNGTEAFF. The CDR3 DNA reads TGCGCCAGCGGATACAGGGGTAATGGTACTGAAGCTTTCTTT. The genes are TRBV23-1 and TRBJ1-1, with 7 bases that match TRBD1. TRBV23-1 is placed among ORFs of uncertain function. With 8 bases clipped from V and 5 bases from J, the junction kept 11 bases outside the gene matches. This CDR3 is built from 14 residues.

The DNA for the CDR3 is TGTGCCAGCAGCTTAGGTCGGGGGGCCTACGAGCAGTACTTC. Encoded protein: CASSLGRGAYEQYF. The chain uses TRBV7-3 and TRBJ2-7; the match to TRBD2 covers 7 bases. The germline V gene encodes CDR1 SGHTA and CDR2 FQGTGA. CDR3 size: 14 residues. The trim removed 2 bases at V and 2 bases at J, leaving 3 bases unmatched.

The gene calls are TRBV13 and TRBJ2-7, with 7 bases fitting TRBD1. This CDR3 has 14 residues. CDR1 PRHDT and CDR2 FYEKMQ come from the germline V gene (reference sequence). V shed 2 bases, J shed 5 bases, and the junction held 6 bases outside the gene matches. CDR3 DNA: TGTGCCAGCAGCTTATCAGGGGGACGCGACGAGCAGTACTTC. This gives the protein CASSLSGGRDEQYF.

The chain carries TRBV29-1 and TRBJ1-1, with 10 bases fitting TRBD1. The ends lost 7 bases at V and 4 bases at J; junction bases unmatched: 3. Looked up from germline, CDR1 is SQVTM and CDR2 is ANQGSEA. The CDR3 covers 12 residues. The CDR3, as DNA: TGCAGCGCCTGGGACAGGGGCACTGAAGCTTTCTTT. Its protein is CSAWDRGTEAFF.